This T cell receptor (beta chain) stems from a study of CD8 T cells in ankylosing spondylitis. Using its own MiXCR run on the 5' RACE reads, TCRdb lists one record per CDR3 protein. This table holds about 140,000 distinct CDR3 sequences, under 35% found once. Deletions cut 5 bases from V and 1 base from J, with 17 bases between. The CDR3 runs to 15 residues. Per germline, CDR1 DFQATT and CDR2 SNEGSKA (reference sequence). This receptor was identified in a male donor with ankylosing spondylitis. The chain combines TRBV20-1 with TRBJ1-2, with D perhaps TRBD1 (6 bases). The sample comprised synovial fluid, either unsorted or a sorted T cell fraction (not recorded which). Written as DNA, the CDR3 is TGCAGTGCTGATTCCCGGGACATCTATAACTATGGCTACACCTTC. Translated, it gives CSADSRDIYNYGYTF.